The 12 T cell receptor beta chains reported below all come from one sample, sequenced in a study of shared clonotypes between healthy human individuals. The protocol was immunoSEQ multiplex PCR, while the TCRdb copy is restricted to in-frame clones and leaves out a portion. The sample lists 2 million to 2.5 million clones; approximately 96% were seen once. The specimen was naive CD4+ T cells sorted from blood. Sample subset: CD45RA+ positively selected. These TCRs come from a young man in good health.

Only one count was recorded for this clone. The V and J genes are TRBV4-3 and TRBJ2-1; D not resolved. V gave up 0 bases and J gave up 0 bases, with 6 bases separating them. This CDR3 region has 15 residues. Germline CDR1 is LGHNA and CDR2 is YSLEER. CDR3 in amino acids: CASSQEYSSYNEQFF. The CDR3 coding sequence is TGCGCCAGCAGCCAAGAATATAGCTCCTACAATGAGCAGTTCTTC.

V gene TRBV27 combines with J gene TRBJ2-7; 9 bases are shared with TRBD1. V trimming: 0 bases; J trimming: 8 bases; junction bases outside the gene matches: 11. CDR1 MNHEY and CDR2 SMNVEV come from the germline V gene (reference sequence). The CDR3 covers 16 residues. The CDR3 reads CASSLSGTGGALQQYF. CDR3 nucleotide sequence: TGTGCCAGCAGTTTATCGGGAACAGGGGGCGCGTTGCAGCAGTACTTC.

The chain is built from TRBV18 and TRBJ2-7; the match to TRBD1 covers 10 bases. Germline CDR1 is KGHSH and CDR2 is LQKENI. V was clipped by 4 bases and J by 6 bases; unmatched bases: 6. CDR3 size: 14 residues. The CDR3 sequence is CASSLGTGAVEQYF. The CDR3, as DNA: TGTGCCAGCTCACTTGGGACAGGGGCTGTCGAGCAGTACTTC.

V and J are TRBV5-1 and TRBJ2-7; 9 nucleotides agree with TRBD2. The J segment lost 2 bases and the V segment lost 0 bases, leaving 6 bases of the junction unmatched. Germline V gives CDR1 SGHRS, CDR2 YFSETQ. The length of the CDR3 is 16 residues. The chain's CDR3 is CASSLDWREGPYEQYF. For the CDR3, the DNA is TGCGCCAGCAGCTTGGATTGGCGGGAGGGCCCCTACGAGCAGTACTTC.

The chain employs TRBV4-3 and TRBJ1-2, with a tentative D call TRBD1 (5 bases). The germline V gene encodes CDR1 LGHNA and CDR2 YSLEER. The CDR3 has 15 amino acids. The V and J ends lost 2 bases and 5 bases respectively, with 15 bases between them. The CDR3, as DNA: TGCGCCAGCAGCCAACTTATTCAGGGACCGTATGGCTACACCTTC. This codes for CASSQLIQGPYGYTF.

V and J are TRBV6-5 and TRBJ1-2; weak D call: TRBD1 (5 bases). V lost 8 bases, J lost 3 bases, and 19 bases lay in between. The CDR3 extends over 15 amino acids. Germline values: CDR1 MNHEY, CDR2 SVGAGI. CDR3 coding DNA: TGTGCCAGCTCCCGCGGGCAGGGTCTCTACTATGGCTACACCTTC. This translates into CASSRGQGLYYGYTF.

The chain has TRBV28 and TRBJ1-1; maybe TRBD1 (6 bases). V lost 5 bases and J lost 5, with 15 bases in between. CDR3 length equals 14 residues. Per germline, CDR1 MDHEN and CDR2 SYDVKM. In DNA form, the CDR3 reads TGTGCCAGCAGTCCTCGACAGGACGCAACTGAAGCTTTCTTT. Its protein is CASSPRQDATEAFF.

This chain connects TRBV9 to TRBJ2-7; D is ambiguous. The CDR3 contains 15 residues. Germline CDR1 reads SGDLS; CDR2 reads YYNGEE. Trimming removed 2 bases at V and 2 bases at J, with 14 bases between. In DNA, the CDR3 is TGTGCCAGCAGCGTCACCATTGGTGGAGCCTACGAGCAGTACTTC. It codes for CASSVTIGGAYEQYF.

In this sample, this clone turned up once. J is TRBJ1-5 and V is TRBV5-1, with D possibly TRBD1 on 5 matching bases. V lost 4 bases, J lost 4 bases, and 18 bases lay in between. Looked up from germline, CDR1 is SGHRS and CDR2 is YFSETQ. The CDR3 extends over 16 amino acids. DNA of the CDR3: TGCGCCAGCAGCCCCGGCCTTCGGCAGGGTAATCAGCCCCAGCATTTT. Translation: CASSPGLRQGNQPQHF. The entire variable domain, with the rest obtained from reference TRBV5-1 and TRBJ1-5, is as follows: KAGVTQTPRYLIKTRGQQVTLSCSPISGHRSVSWYQQTPGQGLQFLFEYFSETQRNKGNFPGRFSGRQFSNSRSEMNVSTLELGDSALYLCASSPGLRQGNQPQHFGDGTRLSIL.

The chain recombines TRBV7-2 with TRBJ1-2; 8 nucleotides line up with TRBD1. The CDR3 is 15 residues long. The V and J ends lost 5 bases and 4 bases, in that order; junction bases with no gene match: 9. In germline, CDR1 is SGHTA, CDR2 FQGNSA. The CDR3 DNA is TGTGCCAGCAGCCGCGCAGGACAGGGACCCTATGGCTACACCTTC. Protein product: CASSRAGQGPYGYTF.

The chain has TRBV7-9 and TRBJ2-1, with 8 bases identical to TRBD2. Germline assignment: CDR1 SEHNR and CDR2 FQNEAQ (reference sequence). This CDR3 contains 16 residues. Trimming cost V 3 bases and J 5 bases; bases outside gene matches: 9. The CDR3 sequence is CASSFGLAREDNEQFF. CDR3 bases: TGTGCCAGCAGCTTCGGACTAGCCCGGGAGGACAATGAGCAGTTCTTC. Full variable domain (missing parts from reference TRBV7-9 and TRBJ2-1): DTGVSQNPRHKITKRGQNVTFRCDPISEHNRLYWYRQTLGQGPEFLTYFQNEAQLEKSRLLSDRFSAERPKGSFSTLEIQRTEQGDSAMYLCASSFGLAREDNEQFFGPGTRLTVL.

The chain is built from TRBV5-1 and TRBJ1-4, with TRBD1 matching 7 bases. The V gene end was trimmed by 2 bases and the J gene end by 3 bases; junction bases not matched to a gene: 7. The CDR3 spans 16 residues. CDR1 and CDR2 (germline): SGHRS, YFSETQ. CDR3: CASSLGTAESNEKLFF. The CDR3, as DNA: TGCGCCAGCAGCTTAGGGACAGCTGAATCTAATGAAAAACTGTTTTTT.